The entry that follows covers one T cell receptor beta chain sequence. Under the authors' procedure: Estimation of nucleated cell counts relied on the amplification of reference gene primers. The assay was immunoSEQ multiplex PCR, and TCRdb's table has in-frame clones only and misses some. Clone size and V and J calls were adopted from that table, with D and trimming inferred from the DNA. The sample lists 400,000 or so clones; 90% were seen once. Participants reported their clinical history, and cohort assignment relied on those reports. Cohort 3 recovered donors had two negative PCRs, clearance, or symptom resolution. This record comes from a study of blood T cell repertoires in COVID-19. Study information: There were acute and convalescent COVID-19 samples, and they came from the United States, Italy and Spain.

Trimming took 0 bases from V and 2 from J; bases not matched to a gene: 5. Germline-derived CDR1 and CDR2 are SGHRS and YFSETQ. The CDR3 extends over 18 amino acids. The chain carries TRBV5-1 and TRBJ2-3, with 14 bases lining up with TRBD2. Sequencing was done on a sample of PBMCs or T cells enriched from blood (not recorded which). This sequence originates from a man aged 18 to 30 who had recovered from COVID-19. The CDR3 nucleotides are TGCGCCAGCAGCTTGGCCGGGACTAGCGGGGGCCCCACAGATACGCAGTATTTT. Translation gives CASSLAGTSGGPTDTQYF.